The present T cell receptor (beta chain) was sequenced within a study of radiation and T cells in renal cell carcinoma. Regarding time point: blood 4 weeks post-SBRT, at nephrectomy. The treatment is: 15 Gy SBRT to primary tumor, nephrectomy 4 weeks later. TCRdb keeps only in-frame clones here, not all; method: immunoSEQ multiplex PCR. Of under 200,000 clones detected, around 89% appear once; the ten largest clones hold approximately 10%. The CDR3 covers 16 residues. The germline V and J ends were trimmed by 0 bases and 7 bases, with 16 bases remaining between them. CDR1 is LGHNA and CDR2 is YNFKEQ in the germline V gene.

The sequence came from a woman aged 50 to 60 with renal cell carcinoma. The sequencing used blood, collected from a patient whose treatment included radiotherapy and nephrectomy. The rearrangement uses TRBV4-2 and TRBJ1-5; D is possibly TRBD1 (5 bases). CDR3 nucleotides: TGTGCCAGCAGCCAAGAGGGGCACGGGACCAGCCAGCCCCAGCATTTT. It encodes CASSQEGHGTSQPQHF.